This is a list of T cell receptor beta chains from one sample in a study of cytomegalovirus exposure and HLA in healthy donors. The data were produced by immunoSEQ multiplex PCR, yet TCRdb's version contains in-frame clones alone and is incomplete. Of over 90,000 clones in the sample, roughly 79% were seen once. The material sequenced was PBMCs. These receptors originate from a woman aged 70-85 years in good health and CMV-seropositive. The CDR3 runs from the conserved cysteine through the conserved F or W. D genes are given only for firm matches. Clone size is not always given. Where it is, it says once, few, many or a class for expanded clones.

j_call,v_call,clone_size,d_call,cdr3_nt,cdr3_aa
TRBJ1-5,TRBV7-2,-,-,TGTGCCAGCAGCTCAGCCAACAGGGTTGGCAGTCAGCCCCAGCATTTT,CASSSANRVGSQPQHF
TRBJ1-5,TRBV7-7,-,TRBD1,TGTGCTAGCAGCCCCAACATTCGGGACAGGGGAACCATAAACAATCAGCCCCAGCATTTT,CASSPNIRDRGTINNQPQHF
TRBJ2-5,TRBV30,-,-,TGTGCCTGCTCAGAAGAGACCCAGTACTTC,CACSEETQYF
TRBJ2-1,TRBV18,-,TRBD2,TGTGCCAGCTCACCACCCACTAGCGGGGGGGCTCGCGAGCAGTTCTTC,CASSPPTSGGAREQFF
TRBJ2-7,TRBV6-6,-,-,TGTGCCAGCAGTTACCAAGAGTCCTACGAGCAGTACTTC,CASSYQESYEQYF
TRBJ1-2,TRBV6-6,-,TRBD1,TGTGCCAGCAGTTACTCGACAGGGAAATCCGATGGCTACACCTTC,CASSYSTGKSDGYTF
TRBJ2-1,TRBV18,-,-,TGTGCCAGCTCACAAGCGAATTACAATGAGCAGTTCTTC,CASSQANYNEQFF
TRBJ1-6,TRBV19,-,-,TGTGCCAGTAGTACCTGGACAGTCGGCAATTCACCCCTCCACTTT,CASSTWTVGNSPLHF
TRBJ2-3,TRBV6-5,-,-,TGTGCCAGCATCGAGACAGGCCTCACAGATACGCAGTATTTT,CASIETGLTDTQYF
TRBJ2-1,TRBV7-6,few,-,TGTGCCAGCAGCCCAACCGGGGGATACAATGAGCAGTTCTTC,CASSPTGGYNEQFF
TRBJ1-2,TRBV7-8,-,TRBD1,TGTGCCAGCAGCTCAGGGACAGTTAACTATGGCTACACCTTC,CASSSGTVNYGYTF
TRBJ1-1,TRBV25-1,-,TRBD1,TGTGCCAGCAGTGAACGGGACAGGGGAGCCGGAGCTTTCTTT,CASSERDRGAGAFF
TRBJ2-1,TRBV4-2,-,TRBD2,TGTGCCAGCAGCCAAGAATGGGGGGGGAGCGCCTACAATGAGCAGTTCTTC,CASSQEWGGSAYNEQFF
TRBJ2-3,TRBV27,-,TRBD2,TGTGCCAGCAGGCTAGCGGGAGGTTACGATACGCAGTATTTT,CASRLAGGYDTQYF
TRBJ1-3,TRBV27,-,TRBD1,TGTGCCAGCAGTGCTCTGACAGGGAAACGAAACACCATATATTTT,CASSALTGKRNTIYF
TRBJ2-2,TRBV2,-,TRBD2,TGTGCCAGCAGTGTGGCTAGCGGGTCAAACACTGGGGAGCTGTTTTTT,CASSVASGSNTGELFF
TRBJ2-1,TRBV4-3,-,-,TGCGCCAGCAGCCAAGAACCTAACCCATCTAATGAGCAGTTCTTC,CASSQEPNPSNEQFF
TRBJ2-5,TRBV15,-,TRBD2,TGTGCCACCAGCAGCCGTGGGGGGAGGGAAGAGACCCAGTACTTC,CATSSRGGREETQYF
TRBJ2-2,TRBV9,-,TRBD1,TGTGCCAGCAGCGCCCGAACAGGGGCCGGGGAGCTGTTTTTT,CASSARTGAGELFF
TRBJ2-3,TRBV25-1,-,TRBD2,TGTGCCAGGGGGATTAGACTAGCGGGAGGGGCAGATACGCAGTATTTT,CARGIRLAGGADTQYF
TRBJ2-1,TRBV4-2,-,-,TGTGCCAGCCGATCCCTAGGGGGGCAGTTCTTC,CASRSLGGQFF
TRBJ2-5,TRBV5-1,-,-,TGCGCCAGCAGTGAGACAAACCAAGAGACCCAGTACTTC,CASSETNQETQYF
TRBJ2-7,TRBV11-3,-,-,TGTGCCAGCAGTTTCGGGAGAGGGTCCACCTACGAGCAGTACTTC,CASSFGRGSTYEQYF
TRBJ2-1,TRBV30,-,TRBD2,TGTGCCTGGAGTGTACGCGGCGGGAGTGGCAATGAGCAGTTCTTC,CAWSVRGGSGNEQFF
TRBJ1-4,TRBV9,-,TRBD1,TGTGCCAGCAGCGTGGGGACAGTTAGGGAAAAACTGTTTTTT,CASSVGTVREKLFF
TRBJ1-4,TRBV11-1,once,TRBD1,TGTGCCAGCAGCGCCCACAGGGGGACTAATGAAAAACTGTTTTTT,CASSAHRGTNEKLFF
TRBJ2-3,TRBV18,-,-,TGTGCCAGCTCACCTCTGGGGCGCACAGATACGCAGTATTTT,CASSPLGRTDTQYF
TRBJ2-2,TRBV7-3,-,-,TGTGCCAGCAGCTTTCGTAAAGGGGGAGCGAACACCGGGGAGCTGTTTTTT,CASSFRKGGANTGELFF
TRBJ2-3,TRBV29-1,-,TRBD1,TGCAGCGTTGGCGGAGAAGACAGGGGCACAGATACGCAGTATTTT,CSVGGEDRGTDTQYF
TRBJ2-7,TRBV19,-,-,TGTGCCAGTAGTATGGGGAGACAGGCCACCTACGAGCAGTACTTC,CASSMGRQATYEQYF
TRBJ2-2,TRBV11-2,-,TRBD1,TGTGCCAGCAGCCGAGACAGGGTGAATACCGGGGAGCTGTTTTTT,CASSRDRVNTGELFF
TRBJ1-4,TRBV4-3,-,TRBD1,TGCGCCAGCAGCCAACTGGGACAGGGGGCGCGGAGTAGTGAAAAACTGTTTTTT,CASSQLGQGARSSEKLFF
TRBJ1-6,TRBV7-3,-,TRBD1,TGTGCCAGCAGCTTAAAGGGGGCGCACCTCCACTTT,CASSLKGAHLHF
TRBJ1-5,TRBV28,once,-,TGTGCCAGCAGTTTACCGGGGTGGGATCAGCCCCAGCATTTT,CASSLPGWDQPQHF
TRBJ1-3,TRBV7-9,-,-,TGTTCCAGCAGGAGGGTTAGCTCTGGAAACACCATATATTTT,CSSRRVSSGNTIYF